The clone carrying this T cell receptor beta chain occurred once. As yet, its antigen is unknown. Repertoires were generated with immunoSEQ multiplex PCR, while TCRdb's copy carries only in-frame clones and drops some. In the table there are approximately 25,000 clones, around four fifths of which are singletons. This sample was taken from a study of lymphopenia after photon versus proton radiotherapy. General study results and limits: Oligoclonal CD8+ Temra expansion after nadir drove photon patients' diversity drop.

This CDR3 is 15 amino acids long. Germline CDR1 reads KGHSH; CDR2 reads LQKENI. V was clipped by 6 bases and J by 4 bases, with 18 bases between them. This specimen was peripheral blood, taken from a patient treated with proton-based radiotherapy. The gene calls are TRBV18 and TRBJ1-2; tentatively, D is TRBD1 (5 bases). The sequence was collected from an older woman with pancreatic cancer. This CDR3 is CASSTASQGRYGYTF. The CDR3, as DNA: TGTGCCAGCTCGACTGCAAGCCAGGGCCGCTATGGCTACACCTTC.